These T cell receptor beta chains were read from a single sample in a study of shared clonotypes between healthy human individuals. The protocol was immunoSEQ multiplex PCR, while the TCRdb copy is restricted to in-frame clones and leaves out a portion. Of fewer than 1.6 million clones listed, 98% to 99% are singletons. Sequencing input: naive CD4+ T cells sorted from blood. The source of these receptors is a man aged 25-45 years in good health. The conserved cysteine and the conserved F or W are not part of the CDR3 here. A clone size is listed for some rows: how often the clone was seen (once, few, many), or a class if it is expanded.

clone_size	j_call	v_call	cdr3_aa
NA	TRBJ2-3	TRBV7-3	ASSLWTSPTDTQY
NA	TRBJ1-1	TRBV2	ASRGFNYEAF
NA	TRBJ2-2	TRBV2	ASVRESTGELF
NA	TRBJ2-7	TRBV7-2	ASSLVPRVGPYEQY
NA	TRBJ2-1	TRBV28	ASTTLRGLAGGRDGEQF
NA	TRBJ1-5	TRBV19	ASSIWNSNQPQH
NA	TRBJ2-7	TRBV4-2	ASSPGTDSYEQY
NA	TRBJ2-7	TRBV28	ASSFDMSSYEQY
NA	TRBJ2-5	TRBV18	ASSPLPGQGETQY
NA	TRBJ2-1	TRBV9	ASSVRSQGVGEQF
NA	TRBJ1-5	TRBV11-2	ASSSGLGEPQH
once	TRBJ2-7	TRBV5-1	ASSSSAGSSYEQY
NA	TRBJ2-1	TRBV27	ASSLLVGTGSYNEQF
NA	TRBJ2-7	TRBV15	ATSHSFSYEQY
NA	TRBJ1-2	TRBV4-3	ASSQTDRVKDYGYT
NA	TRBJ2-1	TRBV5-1	ASSLGDYTPYNEQF
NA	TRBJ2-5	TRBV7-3	ASSPTSAETQY